This is a list of T cell receptor beta chains from one sample in a study of shared clonotypes between healthy human individuals. Assay used: immunoSEQ multiplex PCR; TCRdb lists only in-frame clones, some missing. The data contain roughly 1,000,000 clones, 75% to 80% of them singletons. Sequencing was performed on memory CD4+ T cells from PBMCs. The receptors shown here come from a man aged 18 to 30 in good health. Some clones in this sample may be carry-over from other donors' samples. Each CDR3 is given without its conserved first and last residue. Clone size appears in some rows only: once, few, many, or a class for an expanded clone.

v_gene: TRBV2
abundance: few
j_gene: TRBJ2-7
CDR3aa: ASSEWAYEQY

v_gene: TRBV29-1
abundance: NA
j_gene: TRBJ2-5
CDR3aa: SVAQGGETQY

v_gene: TRBV2
abundance: NA
j_gene: TRBJ2-5
CDR3aa: ASIPGGRGRQETQY

v_gene: TRBV2
abundance: NA
j_gene: TRBJ2-5
CDR3aa: ASSDRGQSKETQY

v_gene: TRBV29-1
abundance: once
j_gene: TRBJ2-3
CDR3aa: SVEGRFGLAGDTDTQY

v_gene: TRBV27
abundance: NA
j_gene: TRBJ2-7
CDR3aa: ASSLSGAFYEQY

v_gene: TRBV7-9
abundance: NA
j_gene: TRBJ2-7
CDR3aa: ASGGTASYEQY

v_gene: TRBV19
abundance: NA
j_gene: TRBJ1-5
CDR3aa: ASSTVISNQPQH

v_gene: TRBV28
abundance: NA
j_gene: TRBJ2-1
CDR3aa: ASKRTGFYNEQF

v_gene: TRBV27
abundance: NA
j_gene: TRBJ2-1
CDR3aa: ASSLRAGPYNEQF

v_gene: TRBV5-4
abundance: NA
j_gene: TRBJ1-1
CDR3aa: ASSLGLGPGMNTEAF

v_gene: TRBV5-1
abundance: NA
j_gene: TRBJ2-5
CDR3aa: ASRVTGGETQY

v_gene: TRBV5-4
abundance: NA
j_gene: TRBJ2-2
CDR3aa: ASSPSGLTGELF

v_gene: TRBV28
abundance: NA
j_gene: TRBJ1-1
CDR3aa: ASRHNGQGVTEAF

v_gene: TRBV6-5
abundance: NA
j_gene: TRBJ2-5
CDR3aa: ASSPPGLEETQY

v_gene: TRBV18
abundance: once
j_gene: TRBJ2-7
CDR3aa: ASSPIPSGHEQY

v_gene: TRBV28
abundance: NA
j_gene: TRBJ2-7
CDR3aa: ASRRSGTVSYEQY

v_gene: TRBV4-1
abundance: NA
j_gene: TRBJ2-1
CDR3aa: ASSQGGLAGATYNEQF

v_gene: TRBV10-3
abundance: NA
j_gene: TRBJ1-1
CDR3aa: AIKMDRNTEAF

v_gene: TRBV10-2
abundance: NA
j_gene: TRBJ2-1
CDR3aa: ASRVGLAAQSGNEQF

v_gene: TRBV2
abundance: NA
j_gene: TRBJ1-1
CDR3aa: ASTTGGNDEAF

v_gene: TRBV28
abundance: NA
j_gene: TRBJ1-4
CDR3aa: ASSRDSNEKLF

v_gene: TRBV5-4
abundance: NA
j_gene: TRBJ2-3
CDR3aa: ASSLGSDTDTQY

v_gene: TRBV10-3
abundance: NA
j_gene: TRBJ2-3
CDR3aa: AISASGTATDTQY

v_gene: TRBV7-2
abundance: NA
j_gene: TRBJ2-1
CDR3aa: ASSFNGVLGYNEQF

v_gene: TRBV18
abundance: few
j_gene: TRBJ1-1
CDR3aa: ASSEGQGTEAF

v_gene: TRBV6-5
abundance: few
j_gene: TRBJ1-1
CDR3aa: ASTDRETEAF

v_gene: TRBV5-1
abundance: NA
j_gene: TRBJ1-2
CDR3aa: ASSAWGQGSVHGYT

v_gene: TRBV2
abundance: NA
j_gene: TRBJ2-7
CDR3aa: ASSERDRDLGEQY

v_gene: TRBV7-9
abundance: NA
j_gene: TRBJ2-3
CDR3aa: ASSDRAGTDTQY

v_gene: TRBV30
abundance: once
j_gene: TRBJ1-2
CDR3aa: AWTRTGRDGYT

v_gene: TRBV7-2
abundance: NA
j_gene: TRBJ2-1
CDR3aa: ASSLVGGPIRNEQF

v_gene: TRBV6-1
abundance: NA
j_gene: TRBJ2-7
CDR3aa: AGLYEQY

v_gene: TRBV6-1
abundance: few
j_gene: TRBJ1-2
CDR3aa: VTGVNGYT

v_gene: TRBV28
abundance: NA
j_gene: TRBJ2-7
CDR3aa: ASSYLPQRISGSRGEQY

v_gene: TRBV11-2
abundance: NA
j_gene: TRBJ2-7
CDR3aa: ASSLGVQGGYEQY

v_gene: TRBV29-1
abundance: few
j_gene: TRBJ1-1
CDR3aa: SVDQGGNTEAF

v_gene: TRBV28
abundance: many
j_gene: TRBJ2-7
CDR3aa: ASSLSPGQLYEQY

v_gene: TRBV7-9
abundance: NA
j_gene: TRBJ2-7
CDR3aa: ASSLTGTTYEQY

v_gene: TRBV5-1
abundance: few
j_gene: TRBJ2-2
CDR3aa: ASSLEGPEELF

v_gene: TRBV10-3
abundance: NA
j_gene: TRBJ2-1
CDR3aa: AIRTSGYNEQF

v_gene: TRBV30
abundance: NA
j_gene: TRBJ1-2
CDR3aa: AWSERSPYGYT

v_gene: TRBV7-2
abundance: NA
j_gene: TRBJ2-7
CDR3aa: ASSSQGYEQY

v_gene: TRBV28
abundance: few
j_gene: TRBJ2-2
CDR3aa: ASRLRDLKINTGELF

v_gene: TRBV28
abundance: NA
j_gene: TRBJ2-7
CDR3aa: ASSFWSYEQY

v_gene: TRBV5-1
abundance: NA
j_gene: TRBJ2-3
CDR3aa: ASSLGATDTQY

v_gene: TRBV12-5
abundance: NA
j_gene: TRBJ1-2
CDR3aa: ASGQQQVAHGYT

v_gene: TRBV7-2
abundance: NA
j_gene: TRBJ2-3
CDR3aa: ASSPGAGSQY

v_gene: TRBV5-1
abundance: NA
j_gene: TRBJ2-5
CDR3aa: ASSLYQGLETQY

v_gene: TRBV7-2
abundance: few
j_gene: TRBJ1-5
CDR3aa: ASRSTGGHQPQH

v_gene: TRBV18
abundance: NA
j_gene: TRBJ1-4
CDR3aa: ASSPPEGPGEKLF

v_gene: TRBV7-9
abundance: NA
j_gene: TRBJ1-1
CDR3aa: ASSSTMNTEAF

v_gene: TRBV18
abundance: NA
j_gene: TRBJ2-7
CDR3aa: ASSPFTTYEQY

v_gene: TRBV28
abundance: NA
j_gene: TRBJ1-5
CDR3aa: ASRDPQGRQPQH

v_gene: TRBV30
abundance: NA
j_gene: NA
CDR3aa: AWGRQALTYEQY